The 2 T cell receptor beta chains listed next were all sequenced from one sample in a study of blood T cell repertoires in COVID-19. Using immunoSEQ multiplex PCR, the repertoire was profiled, and TCRdb retains in-frame clones only, with some absent. This table has 50,000 or so clones, roughly 86% appearing once. Sequencing input: peripheral blood. All receptors derive from a woman aged 55-70 years with acute or convalescent COVID-19.

V usage is TRBV30 and J usage is TRBJ1-2, with 10 bases fitting TRBD1. From germline, CDR1 is GTSNPN and CDR2 SVGIG (reference sequence). CDR3 length: 16 amino acids. The junction had 11 bases not matched to a gene; V was cut back by 3 bases and J by 4 bases. CDR3 amino acids: CAWRGLTGGASYGYTF. The CDR3 nucleotides are TGTGCCTGGAGGGGGTTGACAGGGGGCGCGAGCTATGGCTACACCTTC.

The chain couples TRBV11-1 to TRBJ2-1, with D hard to call. Germline values: CDR1 SGHAT, CDR2 FQDESV (reference sequence). The CDR3 runs 15 residues. With 1 base removed from V and 6 bases from J, the gap between germline ends came to 13 bases. The CDR3 region has the DNA TGTGCCAGCAGCTTAGGTACCCGAACTTTCAATGAGCAGTTCTTC. Its translation is CASSLGTRTFNEQFF. Full variable domain (remainder filled in from reference TRBV11-1 and TRBJ2-1): EAEVAQSPRYKITEKSQAVAFWCDPISGHATLYWYRQILGQGPELLVQFQDESVVDDSQLPKDRFSAERLKGVDSTLKIQPAELGDSAMYLCASSLGTRTFNEQFFGPGTRLTVL.